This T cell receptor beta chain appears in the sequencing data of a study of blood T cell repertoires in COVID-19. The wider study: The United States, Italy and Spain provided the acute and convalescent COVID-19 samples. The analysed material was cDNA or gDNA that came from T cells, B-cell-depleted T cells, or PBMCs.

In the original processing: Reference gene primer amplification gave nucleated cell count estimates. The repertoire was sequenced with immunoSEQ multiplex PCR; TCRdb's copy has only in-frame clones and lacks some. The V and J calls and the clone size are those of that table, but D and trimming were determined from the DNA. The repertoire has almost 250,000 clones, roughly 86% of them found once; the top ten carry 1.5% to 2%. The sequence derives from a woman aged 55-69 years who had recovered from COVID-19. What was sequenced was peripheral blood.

The CDR3 region is CASSQYRGVDQPQHF. CDR3 DNA: TGCGCCAGCAGCCAATACAGGGGCGTCGATCAGCCCCAGCATTTT. The rearrangement links TRBV4-3 to TRBJ1-5; 7 nucleotides match TRBD1. The length of the CDR3 is 15 residues. After removal of 2 bases from V and 5 bases from J, the junction contained 6 bases not matched to a gene. Germline loops: CDR1 LGHNA, CDR2 YSLEER.